Included here is one TCR beta chain sequence, with context. Its target antigen remains unknown. No base quality values were provided; no much bigger clone lies one nucleotide off. V and J are trimmed by 4 bases and 3 bases, and the gene matches miss 9 bases of the junction. CDR1 SGHKS and CDR2 YYEKEE were looked up in the germline V gene (reference sequence). The CDR3 contains 15 residues, cysteine and phenylalanine counted. Only the CDR3 part of the read is kept: 45 bases, read in frame from the first base. This specimen comes from a study of cytomegalovirus exposure and HLA in healthy donors (dated by TCRdb to the late 2010s). Some background on the complete study: An earlier analysis of approximately 640 of the donors reported about 250 Gb of sequence data and some 100 million unique TCR beta sequences from roughly 180 million T cells. Typing coverage differed by locus: A, B, C, DRB1 and DQB1 were typed in roughly 629-630 donors, DQA1 in 500 to 550, DPA1 in approximately 610, and DPB1 in just under 490. The study aimed to test whether signatures of past pathogen exposure could be identified by cataloging public T cell receptors. Of the approximately 400 genotyped donors, 65% to 90% were placed in the genetic ancestry cluster associated with self-reported Caucasian donors. HLA typing included class I and class II loci at four-digit resolution. Among 300 to 500 genotyped donors of the cohort, an average of about 240,000 unique TCR beta nucleotide sequences was sequenced per donor, of which about 19% were non-productive. In a later genetic analysis, genome-wide SNP genotypes for about 65% of the roughly 700 donors were used, and that subset was treated as a discovery cohort. Because of strong linkage in the cohort, roughly 5 DR-DQ haplotypes were treated as single units for association and clustering. Rather than using new phenotypic data, the later analysis identified candidate immune exposures from TCR beta sequences and from how often those sequences occurred across donors. Alongside the repertoire data, information on donor age, sex, ethnicity and CMV serostatus was compiled. All discovery cohort repertoires had been generated on a single sequencing platform. The T cell repertoires of several hundred subjects were profiled by immunosequencing and related to cytomegalovirus serostatus. Along with the approximately 700-subject first cohort, a separate validation cohort of over a hundred different subjects was used. In a later analysis, previously published TCR beta repertoires from 670 or so donors were re-analyzed and high-resolution HLA genotyping was added so that TCR occurrence patterns could be studied. The study combined high-throughput TCR immunosequencing, statistical association of individual TCRs with disease status, and machine learning to predict cytomegalovirus infection status. An early release covering just under 650 HLA-typed donors comprised approximately 300 gigabases of sequencing data and around 86 million unique TCR sequences. To decide whether each TCR beta V gene segment behaved as functional or pseudogenic, an earlier analysis of some 570 of the donors relied on high-throughput TCR beta sequencing. Results and caveats for the whole study, not just this receptor: A total of roughly 160 TCR beta chains were listed by the study as associated with cytomegalovirus. A later analysis reported that several top co-occurrence clusters appeared linked to parvovirus B19, influenza, CMV and Epstein-Barr virus. Over 15 rarely observed V segments, including chromosome 9 orphons, were excluded from the earlier analysis of approximately 600 of the donors because counts were too low. Three of the identified cytomegalovirus-associated TCR beta chains were confirmed in vitro to be specific for cytomegalovirus antigens. HLA typing was unavailable for some donors at each locus, so association tests used only the typed subset. Linkage disequilibrium might explain the correlated functional status among segregating V segments, but an unknown experimental factor could not be ruled out. In a later genetic analysis, fewer N-insertions in productive TCRs were reported among donors in an Asian-associated ancestry cluster than the roughly 640-donor mean. A group of highly shared sequence variants was considered likely to be a technical artifact of the sequencing pipeline. According to the authors, the approach could potentially be generalized to other disease states and immunological phenotypes. Some IMGT-functional V segments, including TRBV6-2 and TRBV6-3, could not be told apart with the 87-base-pair reads, so those segments were excluded. Most CMV-associated TCR beta chains appeared to be HLA-restricted in a later analysis, and the HLA associations seemed to be driven largely by CMV exposure. Across donors, most TCR sequences were observed very rarely, whereas some public TCRs were present in many individuals. The classifier was reported to diagnose cytomegalovirus status with high specificity and sensitivity in both the original and validation cohorts. At a false discovery rate of 0.05, a later analysis linked under 20,000 TCR beta sequences to specific HLA alleles. The only immune exposure information available for the cohort was CMV serostatus. An earlier analysis of approximately 530 of the donors showed that most TCR beta V segments appeared in productive rearrangements either about 87% or about 30% of the time, which broadly matched IMGT annotations. Assigning TCR associations to individual alleles was difficult when HLA alleles, especially DR and DQ, strongly co-occurred. In this cohort, only TCR beta chains were sequenced, and detectable features were limited by the absence of alpha or paired-chain data. According to a later analysis, TCR association rates differed among HLA loci, with DRB1 alleles showing the most associated TCRs and HLA-C alleles showing the fewest. A later analysis found that HLA-associated TCR beta chains were more clonally expanded and had lower generation probabilities than equally common non-associated chains. A further reported finding was that TCR beta sequences accurately predicted the HLA-A and HLA-B alleles for most subjects in the first cohort. Sequencing depth was assumed to be roughly uniform across donors in the presence/absence analyses, though that assumption may not hold. In a later genetic analysis, a missense DCLRE1C variant was associated with V-gene and J-gene trimming of TCR beta chains, and the association was replicated in an independent cohort.

Libraries came from the immunoSEQ multiplex PCR assay. For the multiplex PCR, a mixture combining 60 forward primers for TCR Vbeta segments and 13 reverse primers for TCR Jbeta segments was used. A multiplex PCR assay on genomic DNA amplified the CDR3 region of rearranged TCR beta genes. Amplified TCR beta libraries were sequenced as 87-base-pair reads on the Illumina HiSeq System. The paper's processing steps were these. Across the roughly 600 repertoires, a later analysis counted roughly 84 million unique TCR beta chains, 9.5 million to 12 million of which were shared by at least two donors. To remove PCR and sequencing errors, raw reads were error-corrected and collapsed into unique sequences using a nearest-neighbor algorithm that merged closely related sequences. CDR3 sequences were aligned to IMGT reference sequences to assign V, D and J gene segments. For a sequence to be retained, at least a six-nucleotide match to both a V gene segment and a J gene segment was required. Rearrangements were called productive when the CDR3 lacked stop codons and stayed in frame with V and J; all others were non-productive. Following IMGT convention, CDR3 was defined as the stretch from the second conserved V-encoded cysteine to the conserved J-encoded phenylalanine. The earlier analysis of more than 450 of the donors excluded sequences that lacked an unambiguous match to a single V gene segment. An earlier analysis of several hundred of the donors called V segments functional above 56.7% productive rearrangements and segregating when the between-donor standard deviation exceeded 5%. A statistical classification framework was built to diagnose cytomegalovirus status from the catalog of TCR beta chain sequences. A later analysis assigned V and J genes by comparing TCR nucleotide sequences with IMGT/GENE-DB human TR gene sequences. A later analysis assigned CDR3 sequences and most-parsimonious VDJ recombination scenarios with the TCRdist pipeline. In a later analysis, each TCR beta chain was defined by its CDR3 amino acid sequence together with its V-gene family, and reads without a unique V-gene family were excluded. To address suspected cross-contamination and a sequencing artifact, a later analysis removed several hundred highly shared, low-generation-probability nucleotide sequences. For each public chain, a later analysis derived a clonal expansion index from normalized ranks of inferred template counts within each repertoire. Generation probabilities in a later analysis came from a VDJ recombination model fitted to out-of-frame rearrangements, and those results were checked against IGoR. A later analysis scored TCR-TCR, TCR-HLA and TCR-CMV co-occurrence with hypergeometric tests, applying a repertoire-size bias correction to TCR pairs. To estimate false discovery rates, a later analysis permuted the HLA or CMV assignments 20 times. In a later analysis, co-occurring TCRs were grouped using DBSCAN, with TCRdist sequence similarity added in when clustering inside HLA-allele-positive subsets. Repertoires with fewer than 30,000 or more than 120,000 public chains, plus five repertoires with anomalous nucleotide sharing, were excluded from co-occurrence clustering. This is the immuneACCESS table as TCRdb keeps it, with only in-frame sequences that have V and J called. A part of the clones is gone; compared with another copy, unresolved V genes explain less than half, and the rest is unexplained. The DNA was the basis for D and trimming; V, J and clone size are from that table. The table for this sample lists 75,000 to 90,000 clones; 65% to 75% of them were counted only once. The ten largest clones add up to approximately 20% of the sample.

In total, 666 healthy bone marrow donors made up the cohort. At the time of sampling, all cohort members were nominally healthy, though unrecorded immune exposures were likely present. The donor was CMV seropositive and belonged to the group of about 290 seropositive cohort members. A peripheral blood sample was collected from each donor, and TCR beta sequencing was performed on peripheral blood mononuclear cells. The Qiagen DNeasy Blood Extraction Kit was used to extract genomic DNA from the blood cell samples. Sample: PBMCs. The sequence came from a man aged 30-40 years in good health and CMV-seropositive. The V and J segments used are TRBV5-5 and TRBJ1-1; the junction holds 7 bases that match TRBD1. The DNA sequence reads TGTGCCAGCAGCACGACGACAGGGCTAGACACTGAAGCTTTCTTT. Translated, this gives CASSTTTGLDTEAFF.